This T cell receptor (beta chain) was found in a study of response to subunit inactivated influenza vaccine. Comments on this clonotype: The antigen remains undetermined.

The CDR3 runs 14 residues. The germline V and J ends were trimmed by 3 bases and 2 bases, with 9 bases remaining between them. The germline gives CDR1 SEHNR, CDR2 FQNEAQ (reference sequence). MiXCR, run by TCRdb on the RT-PCR reads, gives a single entry per CDR3 protein. The sample shows fewer than 800,000 distinct CDR3 sequences, approximately 15% of them seen only once. General study results and limits: Authors suggested that a seasonal influenza vaccination recruits few new T cells each time.

The V gene is TRBV7-9, the J gene TRBJ2-3; D gene ambiguous. The material was PBMCs from blood, obtained approximately 13 days after vaccination. The clonotype originates from a man in his fifties or sixties who received an inactivated influenza vaccine. The CDR3 is CASSLERLTDTQYF. DNA for the CDR3: TGTGCCAGCAGCTTGGAACGCCTCACAGATACGCAGTATTTT.